Here is one TCR beta chain with its context. The data are from a study of OX40 agonist ivuxolimab in advanced cancers. V was trimmed by 3 bases and J by 0 bases, leaving 21 bases between them. This CDR3 spans 18 amino acids. Germline V lookup: CDR1 MDHEN, CDR2 SYDVKM. Method: immunoSEQ multiplex PCR; TCRdb's copy keeps in-frame clones and lacks some. The sample lists 15,000 to 20,000 clones; about 83% were seen once. This receptor was identified in an adult with an advanced solid tumor such as melanoma, head and neck, liver or kidney cancer. The sequences come from CD4+ or CD8+ T cells sorted from blood, collected in a trial of the OX40 agonist ivuxolimab. The chain has TRBV28 and TRBJ2-7; possible D gene TRBD2, 5 bases. CDR3 nucleotide sequence: TGTGCCAGCAGTTTTAATCCTTCCCTAGCTCGGAGCTCCTACGAGCAGTACTTC. It yields the protein CASSFNPSLARSSYEQYF.